The 9 T cell receptor beta chains below were found in one sample sequenced in a study of cytomegalovirus exposure and HLA in healthy donors. The repertoire was sequenced with immunoSEQ multiplex PCR; TCRdb's copy has only in-frame clones and lacks some. This table has around 150,000 clones, roughly 91% appearing once. The sequenced sample was PBMCs. The receptors come from a woman under 30 in good health and CMV-seropositive.

The chain couples TRBV5-1 to TRBJ2-7; 7 nucleotides line up with TRBD2. This CDR3 comprises 14 residues. V was clipped by 5 bases and J by 0 bases; unmatched bases: 5. CDR1 and CDR2 (germline): SGHRS, YFSETQ. CDR3 DNA: TGCGCCAGCAGATATGGCGGGAGCTCCTACGAGCAGTACTTC. Protein: CASRYGGSSYEQYF.

The sample holds a few counts of this clone. This chain links TRBV7-2 with TRBJ2-7; 7 bases fit TRBD2. Germline CDR1 reads SGHTA; CDR2 reads FQGNSA. V shed 1 base and J 2 bases; nucleotides not matched to a gene: 2. The CDR3 is 14 residues long. The CDR3 nucleotides read TGTGCCAGCAGCTTAGTGGCGGGAGCCTACGAGCAGTACTTC. Residues: CASSLVAGAYEQYF.

Comment on this clone: A much larger clone differs from this one at a single base, so this may be a read error. The rearrangement uses TRBV6-5 and TRBJ2-3; possible D gene TRBD1, 5 bases. The CDR3 covers 14 residues. In germline, CDR1 is MNHEY, CDR2 SVGAGI. Trimming took 2 bases from V and 0 from J, leaving 6 bases between them. The CDR3 spells CASSYGASTDTQYF. CDR3 coding DNA: TGTGCCAGCAGTTACGGGGCTAGCACAGATACGCAGTATTTT.

This clone was observed once. The chain links TRBV27 to TRBJ2-7; 8 bases map to TRBD1. CDR1 is MNHEY and CDR2 is SMNVEV in the germline V gene (reference sequence). This CDR3 is 13 amino acids long. With V trimmed by 7 bases and J by 3 bases, 5 bases remained unmatched. The CDR3 nucleotides read TGTGCCAGCATTGGACAGGGAAACTACGAGCAGTACTTC. It codes for CASIGQGNYEQYF.

This chain connects TRBV5-4 to TRBJ1-2; 7 bases fit TRBD1. CDR1 is SGHNT and CDR2 is YYREEE in the germline V gene (reference sequence). CDR3 length: 15 residues. Trimming cost V 6 bases and J 5 bases; bases outside gene matches: 13. CDR3 residues: CASNSPGQPGYGYTF. The CDR3 DNA reads as TGTGCCAGCAATTCACCGGGACAGCCTGGGTATGGCTACACCTTC. Full variable domain (outside the CDR3, taken from reference TRBV5-4 and TRBJ1-2): ETGVTQSPTHLIKTRGQQVTLRCSSQSGHNTVSWYQQALGQGPQFIFQYYREEENGRGNFPPRFSGLQFPNYSSELNVNALELDDSALYLCASNSPGQPGYGYTFGSGTRLTVV.

The rearrangement uses TRBV2 and TRBJ2-7, with a tentative D call TRBD1 (5 bases). Trimming took off 5 bases at V and 7 bases at J, with 9 bases between the two ends. In germline, CDR1 is SNHLY, CDR2 FYNNEI. CDR3 length: 11 residues. CDR3 DNA: TGTGCCAGCAGTCTACAGGCGGAGCAGTACTTC. Residues: CASSLQAEQYF.

The chain uses TRBV6-6 and TRBJ2-5; 7 bases agree with TRBD1. The V and J ends lost 2 bases and 2 bases, in that order; junction bases with no gene match: 2. CDR1 and CDR2 (germline): MNHNY, SVGAGI (reference sequence). The CDR3 is 14 amino acids. CDR3 region: CASSYDRDQETQYF. In nucleotides, the CDR3 is TGTGCCAGCAGTTACGACAGGGATCAAGAGACCCAGTACTTC.

The chain carries TRBV29-1 and TRBJ2-3, with D possibly being TRBD2 (6 bases). In germline, CDR1 is SQVTM, CDR2 ANQGSEA. The CDR3 is 16 amino acids. The V end was cut by 1 base, the J end by 5 bases, with 19 bases between. In DNA form, the CDR3 reads TGCAGCGTTGAAGTAGGATTTACACTGGGGGGAGATACGCAGTATTTT. Its protein product is CSVEVGFTLGGDTQYF.

The rearrangement joins TRBV30 to TRBJ2-2; possible D gene TRBD1, 6 bases. Germline V gives CDR1 GTSNPN, CDR2 SVGIG (reference sequence). The V and J ends lost 2 bases and 3 bases respectively, with 16 bases between them. The CDR3 spans 16 residues. The CDR3 DNA reads TGTGCCTGGAGTTTTCCAGGGGTATCAGACACCGGGGAGCTGTTTTTT. Its translation: CAWSFPGVSDTGELFF.